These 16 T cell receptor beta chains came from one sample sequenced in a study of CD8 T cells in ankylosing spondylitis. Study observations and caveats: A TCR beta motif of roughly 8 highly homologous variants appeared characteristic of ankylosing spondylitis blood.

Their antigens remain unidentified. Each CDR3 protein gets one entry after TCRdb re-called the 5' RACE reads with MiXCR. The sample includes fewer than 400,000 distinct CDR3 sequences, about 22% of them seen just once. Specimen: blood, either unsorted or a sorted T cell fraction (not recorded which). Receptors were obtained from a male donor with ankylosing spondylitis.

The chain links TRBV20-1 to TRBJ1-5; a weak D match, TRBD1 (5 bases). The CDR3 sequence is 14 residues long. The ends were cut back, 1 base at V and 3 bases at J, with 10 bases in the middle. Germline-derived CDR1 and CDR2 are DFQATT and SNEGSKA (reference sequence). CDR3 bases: TGCAGTGCTAGAGGGGGCGCAGCCAATCAGCCCCAGCATTTT. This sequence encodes CSARGGAANQPQHF.

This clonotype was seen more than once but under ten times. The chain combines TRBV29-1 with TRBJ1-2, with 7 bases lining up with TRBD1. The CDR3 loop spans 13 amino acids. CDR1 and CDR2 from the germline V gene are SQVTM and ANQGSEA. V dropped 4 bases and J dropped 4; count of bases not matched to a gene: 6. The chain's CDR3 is CSVGARQGYGYTF. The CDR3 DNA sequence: TGCAGCGTTGGAGCCCGACAGGGCTATGGCTACACCTTC.

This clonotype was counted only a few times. CDR3 protein: CATSRDQREGFETQYF. CDR3 sequence (DNA): TGTGCCACCAGCAGAGATCAGCGGGAGGGTTTCGAGACCCAGTACTTC. The gene calls are TRBV15 and TRBJ2-5; the match to TRBD2 covers 10 bases. The CDR3 has 16 residues. J gave up 5 bases and V 0 bases, and 6 bases lay outside the gene matches. Germline CDR1 reads LNHNV; CDR2 reads YYDKDF (reference sequence).

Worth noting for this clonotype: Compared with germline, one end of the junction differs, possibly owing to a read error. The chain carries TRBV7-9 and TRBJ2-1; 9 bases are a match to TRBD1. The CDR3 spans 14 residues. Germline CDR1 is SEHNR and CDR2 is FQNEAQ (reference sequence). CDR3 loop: CATDPGQGPNQQFF. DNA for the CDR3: TGTGCCACCGACCCGGGACAGGGCCCCAATCAGCAGTTCTTC.

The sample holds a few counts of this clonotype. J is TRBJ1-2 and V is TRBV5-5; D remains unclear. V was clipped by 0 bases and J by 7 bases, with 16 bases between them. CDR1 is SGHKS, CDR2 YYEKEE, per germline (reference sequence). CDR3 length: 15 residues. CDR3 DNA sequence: TGTGCCAGCAGCTTGGGCCCGACACCCGCGACTGGCTACACCTTC. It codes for CASSLGPTPATGYTF. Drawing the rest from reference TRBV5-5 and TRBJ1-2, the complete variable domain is DAGVTQSPTHLIKTRGQQVTLRCSPISGHKSVSWYQQVLGQGPQFIFQYYEKEERGRGNFPDRFSARQFPNYSSELNVNALLLGDSALYLCASSLGPTPATGYTFGSGTRLTVV.

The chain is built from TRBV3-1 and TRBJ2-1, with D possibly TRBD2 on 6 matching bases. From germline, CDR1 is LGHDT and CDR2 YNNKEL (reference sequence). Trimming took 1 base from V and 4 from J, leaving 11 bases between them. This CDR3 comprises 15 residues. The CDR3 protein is CASSQGDLGYNEQFF. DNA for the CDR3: TGTGCCAGCAGCCAAGGGGACTTGGGTTACAATGAGCAGTTCTTC.

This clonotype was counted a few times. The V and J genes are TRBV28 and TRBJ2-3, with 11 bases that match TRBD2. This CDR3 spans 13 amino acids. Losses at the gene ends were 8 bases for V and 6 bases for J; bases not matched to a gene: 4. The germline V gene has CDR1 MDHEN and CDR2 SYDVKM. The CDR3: CASGTSGPDTQYF. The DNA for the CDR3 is TGTGCCAGCGGGACTAGCGGTCCGGATACGCAGTATTTT.

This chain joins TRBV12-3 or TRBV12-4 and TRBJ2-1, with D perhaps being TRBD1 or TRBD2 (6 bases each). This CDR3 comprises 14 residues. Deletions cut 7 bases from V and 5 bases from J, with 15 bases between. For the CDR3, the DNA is TGTGCCAGCACCCTCTGGCGGGACAACAATGAGCAGTTCTTC. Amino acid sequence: CASTLWRDNNEQFF.

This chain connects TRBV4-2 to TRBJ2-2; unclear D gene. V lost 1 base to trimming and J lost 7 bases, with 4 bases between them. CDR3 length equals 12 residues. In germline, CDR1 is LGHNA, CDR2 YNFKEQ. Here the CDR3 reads CASSQGVGELFF. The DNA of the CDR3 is TGTGCCAGCAGCCAAGGAGTCGGGGAGCTGTTTTTT.

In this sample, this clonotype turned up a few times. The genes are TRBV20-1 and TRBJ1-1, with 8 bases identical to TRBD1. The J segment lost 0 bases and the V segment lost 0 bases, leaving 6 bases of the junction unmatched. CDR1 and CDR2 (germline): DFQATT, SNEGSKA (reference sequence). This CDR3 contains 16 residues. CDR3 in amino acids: CSARDRDRSLNTEAFF. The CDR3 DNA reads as TGCAGTGCTAGAGATAGGGACAGGAGTCTGAACACTGAAGCTTTCTTT.

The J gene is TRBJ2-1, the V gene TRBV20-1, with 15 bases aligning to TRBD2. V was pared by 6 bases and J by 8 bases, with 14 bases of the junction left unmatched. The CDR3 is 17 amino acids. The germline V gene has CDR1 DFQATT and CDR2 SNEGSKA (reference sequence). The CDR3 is CSAGGLAGGPQGDEQFF. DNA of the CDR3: TGCAGTGCGGGAGGACTAGCGGGAGGGCCGCAGGGTGATGAGCAGTTCTTC.

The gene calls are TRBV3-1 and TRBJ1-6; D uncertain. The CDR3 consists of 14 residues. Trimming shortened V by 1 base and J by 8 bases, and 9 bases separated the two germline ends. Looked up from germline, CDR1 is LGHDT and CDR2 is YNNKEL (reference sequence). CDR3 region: CASSQGWADSPLHF. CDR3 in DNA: TGTGCCAGCAGCCAAGGATGGGCGGATTCACCCCTCCACTTT. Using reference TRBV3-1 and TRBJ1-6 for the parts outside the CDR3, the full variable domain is DTAVSQTPKYLVTQMGNDKSIKCEQNLGHDTMYWYKQDSKKFLKIMFSYNNKELIINETVPNRFSPKSPDKAHLNLHINSLELGDSAVYFCASSQGWADSPLHFGNGTRLTVT.

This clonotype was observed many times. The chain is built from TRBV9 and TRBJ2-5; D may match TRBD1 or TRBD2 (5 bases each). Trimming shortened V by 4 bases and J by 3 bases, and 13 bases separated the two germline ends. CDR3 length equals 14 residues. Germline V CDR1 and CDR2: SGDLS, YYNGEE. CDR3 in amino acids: CASSTGPLEETQYF. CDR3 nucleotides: TGTGCCAGCAGCACGGGACCCCTTGAAGAGACCCAGTACTTC.

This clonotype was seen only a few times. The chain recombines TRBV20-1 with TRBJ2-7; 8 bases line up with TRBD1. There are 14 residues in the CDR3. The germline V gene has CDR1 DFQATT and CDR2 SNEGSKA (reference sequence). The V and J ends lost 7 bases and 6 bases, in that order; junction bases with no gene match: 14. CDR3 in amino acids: CSVSGQALGGEQYF. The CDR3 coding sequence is TGCAGTGTATCGGGACAGGCGCTGGGGGGCGAGCAGTACTTC.

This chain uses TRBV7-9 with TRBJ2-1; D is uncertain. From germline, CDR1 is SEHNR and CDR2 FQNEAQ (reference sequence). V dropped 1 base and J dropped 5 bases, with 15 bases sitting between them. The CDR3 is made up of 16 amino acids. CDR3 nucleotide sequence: TGTGCCAGCAGCTTAGGCAGGCATATCATTGACAATGAGCAGTTCTTC. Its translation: CASSLGRHIIDNEQFF.

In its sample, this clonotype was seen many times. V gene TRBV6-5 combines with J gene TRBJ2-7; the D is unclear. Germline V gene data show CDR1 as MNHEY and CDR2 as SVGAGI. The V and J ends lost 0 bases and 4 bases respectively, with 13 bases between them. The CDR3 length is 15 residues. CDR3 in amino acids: CASSYSPFGAYEQYF. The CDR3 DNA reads TGTGCCAGCAGTTACTCTCCCTTCGGCGCTTACGAGCAGTACTTC.